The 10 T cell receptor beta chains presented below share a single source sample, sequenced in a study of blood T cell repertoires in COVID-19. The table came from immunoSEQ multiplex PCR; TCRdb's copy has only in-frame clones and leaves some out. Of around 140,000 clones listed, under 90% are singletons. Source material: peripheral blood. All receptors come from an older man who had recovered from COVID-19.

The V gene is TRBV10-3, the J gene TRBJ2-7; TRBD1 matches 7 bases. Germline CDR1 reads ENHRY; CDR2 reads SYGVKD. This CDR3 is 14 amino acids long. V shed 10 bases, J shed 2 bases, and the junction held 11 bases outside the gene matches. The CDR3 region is CATKHRDRTYEQYF. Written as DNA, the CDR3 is TGTGCCACAAAACACCGGGACAGAACCTACGAGCAGTACTTC.

The CDR3 sequence is CASSLVGTGSEQYF. In nucleotides, the CDR3 is TGTGCCAGCAGCTTGGTGGGGACAGGGTCCGAGCAGTACTTC. The chain combines TRBV5-6 with TRBJ2-7; 9 positions agree with TRBD1. The CDR3 runs to 14 residues. The germline CDR1 and CDR2 sequences are SGHDT and YYEEEE. V was clipped by 0 bases and J by 6 bases; unmatched bases: 4.

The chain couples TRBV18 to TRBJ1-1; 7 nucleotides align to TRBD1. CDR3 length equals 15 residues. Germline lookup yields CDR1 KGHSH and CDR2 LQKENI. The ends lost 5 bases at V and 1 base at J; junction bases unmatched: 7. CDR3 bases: TGTGCCAGCTCAAAGACAGGGCCTGCGAACACTGAAGCTTTCTTT. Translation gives CASSKTGPANTEAFF.

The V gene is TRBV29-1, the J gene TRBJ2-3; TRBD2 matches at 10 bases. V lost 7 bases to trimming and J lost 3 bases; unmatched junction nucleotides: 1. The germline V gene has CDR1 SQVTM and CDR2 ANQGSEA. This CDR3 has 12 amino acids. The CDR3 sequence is CSGSGGTDTQYF. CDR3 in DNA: TGCAGCGGTAGCGGGGGGACAGATACGCAGTATTTT.

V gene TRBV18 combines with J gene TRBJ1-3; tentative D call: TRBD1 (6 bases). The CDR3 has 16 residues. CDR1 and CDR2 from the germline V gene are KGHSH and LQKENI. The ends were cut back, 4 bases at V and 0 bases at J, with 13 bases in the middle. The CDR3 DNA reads TGTGCCAGCTCACTAGGACAGCCGCGCTCTGGAAACACCATATATTTT. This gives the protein CASSLGQPRSGNTIYF.

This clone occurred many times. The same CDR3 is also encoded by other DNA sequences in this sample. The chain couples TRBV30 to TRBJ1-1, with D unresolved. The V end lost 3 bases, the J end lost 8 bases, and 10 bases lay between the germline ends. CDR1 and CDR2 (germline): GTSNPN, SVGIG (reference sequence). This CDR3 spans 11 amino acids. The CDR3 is CAWSPTREAFF. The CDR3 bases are TGTGCCTGGAGCCCGACACGGGAAGCTTTCTTT. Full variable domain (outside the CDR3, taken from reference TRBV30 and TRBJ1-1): SQTIHQWPATLVQPVGSPLSLECTVEGTSNPNLYWYRQAAGRGLQLLFYSVGIGQISSEVPQNLSASRPQDRQFILSSKKLLLSDSGFYLCAWSPTREAFFGQGTRLTVV.

CDR3 coding DNA: TGTGCCAGCAGTGGGTCAGGAAATAAAGTACCCCTCCACTTT. The encoded protein is CASSGSGNKVPLHF. V gene TRBV2 combines with J gene TRBJ1-6, with no clear D. Germline V CDR1 and CDR2: SNHLY, FYNNEI. V was shortened by 4 bases and J by 12 bases, with 16 bases between the two germline ends. This CDR3 region has 14 residues.

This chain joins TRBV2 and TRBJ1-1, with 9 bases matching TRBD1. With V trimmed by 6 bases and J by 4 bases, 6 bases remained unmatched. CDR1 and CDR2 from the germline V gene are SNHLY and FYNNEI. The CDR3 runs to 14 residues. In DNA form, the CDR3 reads TGTGCCAGCAGGCAAACAGGGGGCAGCACTGAAGCTTTCTTT. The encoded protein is CASRQTGGSTEAFF.

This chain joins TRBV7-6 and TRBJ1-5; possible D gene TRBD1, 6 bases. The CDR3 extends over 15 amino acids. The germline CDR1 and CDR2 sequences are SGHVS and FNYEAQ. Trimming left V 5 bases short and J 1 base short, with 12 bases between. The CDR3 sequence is CASSAEDRSNQPQHF. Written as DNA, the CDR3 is TGTGCCAGCAGCGCAGAGGACAGAAGCAATCAGCCCCAGCATTTT.

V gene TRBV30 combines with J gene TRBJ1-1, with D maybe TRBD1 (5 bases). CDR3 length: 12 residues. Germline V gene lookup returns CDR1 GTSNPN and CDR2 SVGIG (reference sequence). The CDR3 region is CAHQGMNTEAFF. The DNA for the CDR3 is TGTGCACACCAGGGAATGAACACTGAAGCTTTCTTT.